These 29 T cell receptor beta chains were sequenced from one sample in a study of identical twins. Via MiXCR, TCRdb re-called the 5' RACE reads, giving one row per CDR3 protein. This sample has over 200,000 distinct CDR3 sequences, with roughly a tenth found just once. The source material was memory T cells sorted from blood. The receptors originated from a man aged 50 or older in good health.

Many counts were recorded for this clonotype. This chain joins TRBV4-3 and TRBJ2-7, with 7 bases that match TRBD2. The CDR3 extends over 17 amino acids. V shed 0 bases, J shed 0 bases, and the junction held 8 bases outside the gene matches. Germline V gene lookup returns CDR1 LGHNA and CDR2 YSLEER. CDR3 in DNA: TGCGCCAGCAGCCAAGATCTGGGGCGGGGGTCCTCCTACGAGCAGTACTTC. This sequence encodes CASSQDLGRGSSYEQYF.

This clonotype occurred many times. The chain is built from TRBV11-1 and TRBJ2-5; 9 bases are a match to TRBD1. V lost 5 bases to trimming and J lost 4 bases; unmatched junction nucleotides: 23. CDR1 is SGHAT, CDR2 FQDESV, per germline (reference sequence). The CDR3 is 20 residues long. CDR3 DNA: TGTGCCAGCAGCAGACCGGGCAGGACAGGGGTCCGGTTGGGTGCAGAGACCCAGTACTTC. This translates into CASSRPGRTGVRLGAETQYF.

This clonotype was counted between two and nine times. The chain carries TRBV5-2 and TRBJ2-3; TRBD2 is the table's D call and was not checked against the DNA. TRBV5-2 is a pseudogene locus. This CDR3 is 23 amino acids long. CDR3 protein: CASNNPAGQGSLAGGPSTDTQYF. CDR3 nucleotide sequence: TGTGCCAGCAACAATCCCGCGGGACAGGGCTCTCTAGCGGGGGGCCCTAGCACAGATACGCAGTATTTT.

This clonotype was seen many times. The V gene is TRBV20-1, the J gene TRBJ1-4, with a weak D call TRBD1 (5 bases). The CDR3 loop spans 14 amino acids. Deletions cut 0 bases from V and 8 bases from J, with 13 bases between. Germline CDR1 and CDR2: DFQATT and SNEGSKA (reference sequence). CDR3 amino acids: CSARDIRVKEKLFF. The DNA for the CDR3 is TGCAGTGCTAGAGATATCAGGGTTAAGGAAAAACTGTTTTTT.

This clonotype was counted between two and nine times. V and J are TRBV5-1 and TRBJ1-2, with D perhaps TRBD1 (5 bases). The CDR3 spans 14 residues. Between the trimmed V and J ends, which lost 5 bases and 2 bases, there was a span of 13 bases. Germline V CDR1 and CDR2: SGHRS, YFSETQ. This CDR3 reads CASRQAAANYGYTF. CDR3 coding DNA: TGCGCCAGCAGACAGGCGGCGGCGAACTATGGCTACACCTTC. The full variable domain, its missing parts supplied by reference TRBV5-1 and TRBJ1-2, is KAGVTQTPRYLIKTRGQQVTLSCSPISGHRSVSWYQQTPGQGLQFLFEYFSETQRNKGNFPGRFSGRQFSNSRSEMNVSTLELGDSALYLCASRQAAANYGYTFGSGTRLTVV.

This clonotype was found many times. The J gene is TRBJ1-6, the V gene TRBV7-9; 7 nucleotides align to TRBD1. This CDR3 has 16 amino acids. CDR1 is SEHNR and CDR2 is FQNEAQ in the germline V gene (reference sequence). The trim removed 5 bases at V and 8 bases at J, leaving 12 bases unmatched. The CDR3 region is CASSPSGGQRDSPLHF. The CDR3 coding sequence is TGTGCCAGCAGCCCCTCAGGGGGACAAAGAGATTCACCCCTCCACTTT.

CDR3 sequence reads: CASSHDGGSGADTQYF. CDR3 nucleotides: TGTGCCAGCAGCCATGATGGCGGGAGTGGGGCAGATACGCAGTATTTT. This chain connects TRBV4-2 to TRBJ2-3; TRBD2 aligns across 7 bases. The V gene's germline CDR1 is LGHNA and CDR2 YNFKEQ. CDR3 length: 16 amino acids. Trimming removed 3 bases from V and 4 bases from J; junction bases left unmatched: 10.

This clonotype has a handful of counts. CDR3 residues: CSARDWQNLLSSYEQYF. The CDR3, as DNA: TGCAGTGCTAGAGATTGGCAGAACCTGCTGAGCTCCTACGAGCAGTACTTC. J is TRBJ2-7 and V is TRBV20-1, with D unresolved. This CDR3 has 17 amino acids. The V end was cut by 0 bases, the J end by 0 bases, with 18 bases between. Germline values: CDR1 DFQATT, CDR2 SNEGSKA (reference sequence).

The rearrangement uses TRBV12-3 or TRBV12-4 and TRBJ2-1; tentatively, D is TRBD1 (5 bases). The CDR3 is 16 residues long. V dropped 1 base and J dropped 1 base, with 11 bases sitting between them. The chain's CDR3 is CASSLVRQGSYNEQFF. In DNA, the CDR3 is TGTGCCAGCAGTTTAGTAAGGCAGGGTTCCTACAATGAGCAGTTCTTC.

This clonotype was counted a few times. The CDR3 sequence is CASSVGGRENTEAFF. DNA for the CDR3: TGCGCCAGCAGCGTGGGCGGACGGGAGAACACTGAAGCTTTCTTT. This sequence joins TRBV5-1 and TRBJ1-1; D gene ambiguous. With 4 bases removed from V and 1 base from J, the gap between germline ends came to 14 bases. Germline CDR1 is SGHRS and CDR2 is YFSETQ. This CDR3 is built from 15 residues.

This chain joins TRBV3-1 and TRBJ2-6; tentative D call: TRBD1 (5 bases). Trimming took 4 bases from V and 0 from J, leaving 16 bases between them. The CDR3 has 18 residues. Germline CDR1 is LGHDT and CDR2 is YNNKEL (reference sequence). The CDR3 DNA follows: TGTGCCAGCAGCCGTCTTTTATGGGGCAGCTCTGGGGCCAACGTCCTGACTTTC. This codes for CASSRLLWGSSGANVLTF. The entire variable domain, with the rest obtained from reference TRBV3-1 and TRBJ2-6, is as follows: DTAVSQTPKYLVTQMGNDKSIKCEQNLGHDTMYWYKQDSKKFLKIMFSYNNKELIINETVPNRFSPKSPDKAHLNLHINSLELGDSAVYFCASSRLLWGSSGANVLTFGAGSRLTVL.

At least ten counts were recorded for this clonotype. J is TRBJ1-5 and V is TRBV5-5; 10 nucleotides line up with TRBD1. CDR1 is SGHKS, CDR2 YYEKEE, per germline (reference sequence). V trimming: 2 bases; J trimming: 5 bases; junction bases outside the gene matches: 4. This CDR3 is 15 amino acids long. Here the CDR3 DNA reads TGTGCCAGCAGCTTCGGACAGGGGGGTTATCAGCCCCAGCATTTT. Encoded protein: CASSFGQGGYQPQHF.

In this sample, this clonotype turned up a few times. The chain has TRBV25-1 and TRBJ2-3; a weak D match, TRBD1 (6 bases). The CDR3 is made up of 15 amino acids. Germline values: CDR1 MGHDK, CDR2 SYGVNS. V was cut by 1 base and J by 1 base, with 9 bases left in between. The CDR3 sequence is CASSEFAGGTDTQYF. CDR3 nucleotide sequence: TGTGCCAGCAGTGAATTTGCAGGGGGCACAGATACGCAGTATTTT.

This clonotype was counted ten times or more. This chain connects TRBV12-3 or TRBV12-4 to TRBJ2-6; tentative D call: TRBD1 (5 bases). The V and J ends lost 3 bases and 1 base respectively, with 10 bases between them. CDR3 length: 16 residues. CDR3: CASSLGRRSGANVLTF. DNA of the CDR3: TGTGCCAGCAGTTTGGGGCGGCGATCTGGGGCCAACGTCCTGACTTTC.

This clonotype was recorded many times. This chain joins TRBV4-1 and TRBJ1-3, with D unresolved. CDR1 and CDR2 from the germline V gene are MGHRA and YSYEKL. The CDR3 spans 14 residues. The ends were cut back, 5 bases at V and 4 bases at J, with 12 bases in the middle. In nucleotides, the CDR3 is TGCGCCAGCAGCTACAGACGTGCAGGAAACACCATATATTTT. The encoded protein is CASSYRRAGNTIYF.

In this sample, this clonotype turned up many times. The rearrangement links TRBV25-1 to TRBJ2-7; 7 bases agree with TRBD1. V was clipped by 7 bases and J by 4 bases; unmatched bases: 7. The CDR3 loop spans 13 amino acids. Germline CDR1 is MGHDK and CDR2 is SYGVNS. This CDR3 is CASMEQGMYEQYF. The DNA of the CDR3 is TGTGCCAGCATGGAACAGGGGATGTACGAGCAGTACTTC.

This clonotype was detected only a few times. V usage is TRBV4-2 and J usage is TRBJ2-2; a weak D match, TRBD1 (6 bases). The CDR3 runs to 16 residues. The germline V gene has CDR1 LGHNA and CDR2 YNFKEQ. Trimming stripped 5 bases from V and 5 bases from J, with 18 bases between. The CDR3 sequence is CASSSRDIGVTGELFF. The CDR3 region has the DNA TGTGCCAGCAGCTCCCGGGACATCGGGGTAACCGGGGAGCTGTTTTTT.

This clonotype was seen repeatedly, ten times or more. V usage is TRBV29-1 and J usage is TRBJ2-1, with 9 positions matching TRBD2. V shed 5 bases, J shed 3 bases, and the junction held 11 bases outside the gene matches. The length of the CDR3 is 16 residues. Germline CDR1 SQVTM, CDR2 ANQGSEA. The CDR3: CSVREVAGVLYNEQFF. In nucleotides, the CDR3 is TGCAGCGTTAGGGAAGTAGCGGGAGTTCTCTACAATGAGCAGTTCTTC.

In this sample, this clonotype turned up a few times. The rearrangement joins TRBV5-1 to TRBJ1-4; TRBD1 is a possible D gene (5 bases). The CDR3 sequence is 15 residues long. In germline, CDR1 is SGHRS, CDR2 YFSETQ. V was shortened by 0 bases and J by 5 bases, with 11 bases between the two germline ends. CDR3 in amino acids: CASSLEPGSNEKLFF. Written as DNA, the CDR3 is TGCGCCAGCAGCTTGGAACCAGGGTCAAATGAAAAACTGTTTTTT. The whole variable domain, remainder taken from reference TRBV5-1 and TRBJ1-4, is KAGVTQTPRYLIKTRGQQVTLSCSPISGHRSVSWYQQTPGQGLQFLFEYFSETQRNKGNFPGRFSGRQFSNSRSEMNVSTLELGDSALYLCASSLEPGSNEKLFFGSGTQLSVL.

The CDR3 coding sequence is TGTGCCAGCAGCTACACAGGGGGCCGACGCGGCTACACCTTC. This translates into CASSYTGGRRGYTF. The genes are TRBV7-2 and TRBJ1-2, with 9 bases matching TRBD1. V lost 4 bases to trimming and J lost 8 bases; unmatched junction nucleotides: 8. This CDR3 contains 14 residues. CDR1 and CDR2 from the germline V gene are SGHTA and FQGNSA.

This chain uses TRBV12-3 or TRBV12-4 with TRBJ1-6; 8 bases map to TRBD1. The CDR3 runs 12 residues. V was pared by 5 bases and J by 14 bases, with 5 bases of the junction left unmatched. The DNA for the CDR3 is TGTGCCAGCAGTAACGGACAGGGCACCCTCCACTTT. It translates to CASSNGQGTLHF.

The chain couples TRBV6-4 to TRBJ2-1, with 7 bases identical to TRBD2. CDR1 and CDR2 (germline): MRHNA, SNTAGT. This CDR3 contains 15 residues. The V gene end was trimmed by 6 bases and the J gene end by 0 bases; junction bases not matched to a gene: 5. CDR3: CASSPSSGSYNEQFF. CDR3 DNA: TGTGCCAGCAGCCCGTCTAGCGGCTCCTACAATGAGCAGTTCTTC.

This clonotype was seen only a few times. The chain recombines TRBV29-1 with TRBJ2-1, with TRBD1 identical over 9 bases. Looked up from germline, CDR1 is SQVTM and CDR2 is ANQGSEA. Germline trimming cut 7 bases from V and 9 bases from J; bases unmatched to any gene: 10. This CDR3 spans 13 amino acids. CDR3 region: CSGAGTGFREQFF. The CDR3 bases are TGCAGCGGGGCCGGGACAGGGTTTCGTGAGCAGTTCTTC.

The rearrangement joins TRBV15 to TRBJ2-3; 12 nucleotides align to TRBD2. CDR3 length: 16 amino acids. V was pared by 3 bases and J by 6 bases, with 7 bases of the junction left unmatched. Germline CDR1 and CDR2: LNHNV and YYDKDF (reference sequence). DNA for the CDR3: TGTGCCACCAGCAGGCTAGCGGGGGGGGGTAAGGATACGCAGTATTTT. It encodes CATSRLAGGGKDTQYF. Looking up the rest from reference TRBV15 and TRBJ2-3 gives the full variable domain: DAMVIQNPRYQVTQFGKPVTLSCSQTLNHNVMYWYQQKSSQAPKLLFHYYDKDFNNEADTPDNFQSRRPNTSFCFLDIRSPGLGDTAMYLCATSRLAGGGKDTQYFGPGTRLTVL.

In its sample, this clonotype was seen a few times. The chain has TRBV2 and TRBJ1-5; TRBD1 matches 9 bases. Germline loops: CDR1 SNHLY, CDR2 FYNNEI. With 5 bases clipped from V and 2 bases from J, the junction kept 4 bases outside the gene matches. This CDR3 spans 15 amino acids. In DNA, the CDR3 is TGTGCCAGCAGTCAGGACAGGGGCGGCAATCAGCCCCAGCATTTT. It specifies CASSQDRGGNQPQHF. The complete variable domain, with remaining parts taken from reference TRBV2 and TRBJ1-5, reads EPEVTQTPSHQVTQMGQEVILRCVPISNHLYFYWYRQILGQKVEFLVSFYNNEISEKSEIFDDQFSVERPDGSNFTLKIRSTKLEDSAMYFCASSQDRGGNQPQHFGDGTRLSIL.

The chain has TRBV7-2 and TRBJ1-2, with D tentatively TRBD1 (6 bases). V lost 4 bases and J lost 4, with 10 bases in between. CDR1 is SGHTA and CDR2 is FQGNSA in the germline V gene. The CDR3 totals 13 residues. CDR3 in amino acids: CASSSTGIYGYTF. The DNA of the CDR3 is TGTGCCAGCAGCTCAACAGGGATCTATGGCTACACCTTC. The full variable domain, with the rest looked up from reference TRBV7-2 and TRBJ1-2, is GAGVSQSPSNKVTEKGKDVELRCDPISGHTALYWYRQSLGQGLEFLIYFQGNSAPDKSGLPSDRFSAERTGGSVSTLTIQRTQQEDSAVYLCASSSTGIYGYTFGSGTRLTVV.

This clonotype was found a few times. The chain recombines TRBV24-1 with TRBJ1-2, with 7 bases lining up with TRBD1. The V and J ends lost 3 bases and 5 bases, in that order; junction bases with no gene match: 2. The CDR3 is made up of 13 amino acids. CDR1 is KGHDR and CDR2 is SFDVKD in the germline V gene. The CDR3 DNA reads TGTGCCACCAGTGATGGGACAGCTTATGGCTACACCTTC. Amino acids: CATSDGTAYGYTF.

The V call is TRBV28, the J call TRBJ2-1, with TRBD1 identical over 8 bases. J gave up 6 bases and V 4 bases, and 8 bases lay outside the gene matches. The V gene's germline CDR1 is MDHEN and CDR2 SYDVKM. The CDR3 sequence is 15 residues long. This CDR3 reads CASSSVGQGPNEQFF. The CDR3 DNA sequence: TGTGCCAGCAGTTCCGTAGGACAGGGTCCCAATGAGCAGTTCTTC.

The V and J genes are TRBV4-2 and TRBJ2-1; 15 nucleotides agree with TRBD2. Trimming at V came to 4 bases and at J to 8 bases, leaving 15 bases not matched to a gene. CDR1 and CDR2 from the germline V gene are LGHNA and YNFKEQ. The CDR3 has 19 amino acids. The CDR3 loop is CASSRGGLAGGWAGDEQFF. CDR3 sequence (DNA): TGTGCCAGCAGCCGTGGGGGACTAGCGGGAGGTTGGGCAGGGGATGAGCAGTTCTTC.